Following are 31 T cell receptor beta chains from one sample sequenced in a study of T cell repertoires in cytomegalovirus infection. Each CDR3 protein is one row after TCRdb ran MiXCR on the reads. The table shows approximately 190,000 distinct CDR3 sequences, with 28% occurring only once. The sequenced material came from PBMCs. These receptors were obtained from a human donor in good health (CMV status not recorded). Some clones in this sample may be carry-over from other donors' samples.

The gene calls are TRBV6-4 and TRBJ2-1, with 7 bases matching TRBD2. The CDR3 has 14 amino acids. Trimming cost V 8 bases and J 8 bases; bases outside gene matches: 12. Germline V gene lookup returns CDR1 MRHNA and CDR2 SNTAGT. For the CDR3, the DNA is TGTGCCAGCGGAGAGGGCGGGGGAAACCATGAGCAGTTCTTC. This gives the protein CASGEGGGNHEQFF.

This clonotype was found a few times. V gene TRBV6-8 combines with J gene TRBJ1-2; 9 bases match TRBD1. The CDR3 loop spans 14 amino acids. The germline CDR1 and CDR2 sequences are MNHGY and SAAAGT. V dropped 5 bases and J dropped 3; count of bases not matched to a gene: 4. The CDR3 DNA follows: TGTGCCAGCAGTGCGGGACAGGGCGACTATGGCTACACCTTC. This translates into CASSAGQGDYGYTF.

This clonotype has a handful of counts. V usage is TRBV20-1 and J usage is TRBJ2-1; TRBD2 agrees at 7 bases. This CDR3 has 13 amino acids. CDR1 is DFQATT and CDR2 is SNEGSKA in the germline V gene (reference sequence). The V gene end was trimmed by 1 base and the J gene end by 8 bases; junction bases not matched to a gene: 5. In DNA, the CDR3 is TGCAGTGCTAGAGCGGGGGGAGGGGATGAGCAGTTCTTC. Amino acids: CSARAGGGDEQFF.

CDR3 nucleotides: TGCAGTGCTAGAGATGGACAGGGAACCGCTGAAGCTTTCTTT. It codes for CSARDGQGTAEAFF. The V call is TRBV20-1, the J call TRBJ1-1; 8 nucleotides match TRBD1. In germline, CDR1 is DFQATT, CDR2 SNEGSKA (reference sequence). The CDR3 consists of 14 residues. The J segment lost 6 bases and the V segment lost 0 bases, leaving 6 bases of the junction unmatched.

This clonotype was counted between two and nine times. V usage is TRBV6-1 and J usage is TRBJ1-2; maybe TRBD1 (6 bases). The germline V and J ends were trimmed by 5 bases and 6 bases, with 19 bases remaining between them. CDR3 length: 15 residues. Germline V lookup: CDR1 MNHNS, CDR2 SASEGT. The chain's CDR3 is CASSYNRGAVNGYTF. Here the CDR3 DNA reads TGTGCCAGCAGTTACAATAGGGGGGCGGTGAATGGCTACACCTTC.

This clonotype was seen a handful of times. The V call is TRBV3-1, the J call TRBJ1-1, with D possibly matching TRBD1 (5 bases). This CDR3 region has 16 residues. The germline V and J ends were trimmed by 1 base and 5 bases, with 17 bases remaining between them. Germline loops: CDR1 LGHDT, CDR2 YNNKEL (reference sequence). The CDR3 DNA follows: TGTGCCAGCAGCCAAGCTTTGGGACCCCTGGGGACTGAAGCTTTCTTT. Amino acids: CASSQALGPLGTEAFF.

The sample holds a few counts of this clonotype. CDR3 sequence reads: CASSSGQHQPQHF. The DNA for the CDR3 is TGTGCCAGCAGCTCCGGACAGCATCAGCCCCAGCATTTT. The rearrangement uses TRBV7-6 and TRBJ1-5, with a tentative D call TRBD1 (6 bases). V was trimmed by 4 bases and J by 5 bases, leaving 9 bases between them. This CDR3 is built from 13 residues. In germline, CDR1 is SGHVS, CDR2 FNYEAQ.

The rearrangement joins TRBV6-5 to TRBJ1-2; no clear D gene. From germline, CDR1 is MNHEY and CDR2 SVGAGI. The V end lost 0 bases, the J end lost 0 bases, and 8 bases lay between the germline ends. CDR3 size: 15 residues. The CDR3 is CASSYSRTANYGYTF. CDR3 DNA sequence: TGTGCCAGCAGTTACTCACGGACCGCTAACTATGGCTACACCTTC.

This sequence joins TRBV7-2 and TRBJ2-1, with 8 bases matching TRBD2. The germline CDR1 and CDR2 sequences are SGHTA and FQGNSA. V gave up 1 base and J gave up 10 bases; unmatched junction bases: 6. CDR3 size: 14 residues. The CDR3 region has the DNA TGTGCCAGCAGCTTAGATAGCGGGGTCCGGGAGCAGTTCTTC. Translated: CASSLDSGVREQFF.

This clonotype appeared a few times. The V gene is TRBV11-2, the J gene TRBJ2-3; D is perhaps TRBD2 (5 bases). There are 15 residues in the CDR3. Trimming left V 2 bases short and J 1 base short, with 10 bases between. The germline CDR1 and CDR2 sequences are SGHAT and FQNNGV. CDR3 sequence (DNA): TGTGCCAGCAGCTTACTGCGGGTTGGCACAGATACGCAGTATTTT. Its protein is CASSLLRVGTDTQYF.

This clonotype came up many times. Sequence at one end of the junction differs from germline and may be a read error. The chain recombines TRBV7-2 with TRBJ2-1; 7 bases map to TRBD1. Germline V gene lookup returns CDR1 SGHTA and CDR2 FQGNSA. The CDR3 covers 12 residues. CDR3: CASSFLTGKEVF. The DNA of the CDR3 is TGTGCCAGCAGCTTTTTGACAGGGAAGGAAGTCTTC.

This clonotype was seen more than once but under ten times. The V and J genes are TRBV12-3 or TRBV12-4 and TRBJ1-5; D perhaps matches TRBD1 (6 bases). This CDR3 has 16 amino acids. Trimming cost V 7 bases and J 1 base, with 17 bases left between them. The CDR3 sequence is CASNLQGVGSNQPQHF. CDR3 bases: TGTGCCAGCAATCTACAGGGAGTGGGAAGCAATCAGCCCCAGCATTTT.

As regards this clonotype: Germline and junction disagree at one end, which may indicate a read error. The genes are TRBV7-2 and TRBJ2-5, with 11 bases matching TRBD2. Germline V lookup: CDR1 SGHTA, CDR2 FQGNSA. The length of the CDR3 is 20 residues. The CDR3 DNA sequence: TGTGCCACCAGCTTAGTGCGGCGGGCTAGCGGGGGGACCCTCCAAGAGACCCAGTACTTC. Its protein is CATSLVRRASGGTLQETQYF.

The chain joins TRBV20-1 to TRBJ1-1, with D tentatively TRBD1 (5 bases). The CDR3 length is 13 residues. Trimming pared 6 bases from V and 4 bases from J, leaving 15 bases between. The germline V gene has CDR1 DFQATT and CDR2 SNEGSKA (reference sequence). CDR3 residues: CSAVARGGTEAFF. As DNA, the CDR3 is TGCAGTGCCGTCGCAAGGGGCGGCACTGAAGCTTTCTTT.

The V gene is TRBV7-8, the J gene TRBJ2-1, with TRBD2 matching 7 bases. Germline V CDR1 and CDR2: SGHVS, FQNEAQ. The CDR3 loop spans 16 amino acids. Trimming at V came to 4 bases and at J to 3 bases, leaving 9 bases not matched to a gene. The DNA of the CDR3 is TGTGCCAGCAGCTCCCTTACTAGCGCGATCTACAATGAGCAGTTCTTC. Encoded protein: CASSSLTSAIYNEQFF.

This clonotype was detected a few times. The chain recombines TRBV9 with TRBJ1-1; D not resolved. Trimming removed 0 bases at V and 1 base at J, with 10 bases between. This CDR3 region has 15 residues. The germline gives CDR1 SGDLS, CDR2 YYNGEE. CDR3 nucleotides: TGTGCCAGCAGCGTAGCTACTAACAGGAACACTGAAGCTTTCTTT. This sequence encodes CASSVATNRNTEAFF.

V and J are TRBV5-6 and TRBJ2-3; possibly TRBD1 for D (5 bases). The V end was cut by 0 bases, the J end by 9 bases, with 11 bases between. CDR1 and CDR2 from the germline V gene are SGHDT and YYEEEE. The CDR3 totals 13 residues. CDR3 DNA: TGTGCCAGCAGCTTGGGGTCAGGGTGGACGCAGTATTTT. Amino acid sequence: CASSLGSGWTQYF.

The rearrangement joins TRBV11-3 to TRBJ1-1; TRBD1 agrees at 8 bases. Germline loops: CDR1 SGHNT, CDR2 YENEEA. V dropped 1 base and J dropped 0; count of bases not matched to a gene: 4. The CDR3 sequence is 16 residues long. In DNA form, the CDR3 reads TGTGCCAGCAGCTTAGGCACAGGGGGAATGAACACTGAAGCTTTCTTT. Amino acid sequence: CASSLGTGGMNTEAFF.

The chain combines TRBV7-6 with TRBJ2-5, with 7 bases matching TRBD2. There are 14 residues in the CDR3. Germline assignment: CDR1 SGHVS and CDR2 FNYEAQ. Trimming cost V 5 bases and J 4 bases; bases outside gene matches: 7. CDR3 sequence: CASSPAREGETQYF. The CDR3 DNA reads as TGTGCCAGCAGCCCAGCCAGGGAGGGAGAGACCCAGTACTTC.

The table lists this clonotype with a few counts. The J gene is TRBJ1-2, the V gene TRBV5-1; 9 bases match TRBD1. This CDR3 region has 16 residues. The J segment lost 6 bases and the V segment lost 7 bases, leaving 16 bases of the junction unmatched. Germline loops: CDR1 SGHRS, CDR2 YFSETQ. The CDR3 DNA reads as TGCGCCAGCGGACTTGGACAGGGGTCATCGGTAGATGGCTACACCTTC. Amino acids: CASGLGQGSSVDGYTF.

The chain carries TRBV6-6 and TRBJ1-4; 7 bases agree with TRBD1. CDR3 length equals 16 residues. J was trimmed by 4 bases and V by 0 bases; bases with no gene match: 5. CDR1 is MNHNY and CDR2 is SVGAGI in the germline V gene (reference sequence). The CDR3 sequence is CASSYSVTGDNEKLFF. DNA for the CDR3: TGTGCCAGCAGTTACTCAGTAACAGGGGATAATGAAAAACTGTTTTTT.

This clonotype has a handful of counts. V is TRBV5-1 and J is TRBJ1-1; TRBD1 aligns across 8 bases. Germline V lookup: CDR1 SGHRS, CDR2 YFSETQ. The CDR3 length is 15 residues. The V gene end was trimmed by 1 base and the J gene end by 1 base; junction bases not matched to a gene: 3. The DNA for the CDR3 is TGCGCCAGCAGCTTGTCTGGACAGGGGAACACTGAAGCTTTCTTT. It is translated as CASSLSGQGNTEAFF.

There are a few counts of this clonotype. This rearrangement joins TRBV5-1 to TRBJ1-1; D not certain. CDR1 is SGHRS, CDR2 YFSETQ, per germline. V was pared by 7 bases and J by 4 bases, with 14 bases between. CDR3 length: 13 residues. The CDR3 coding sequence is TGCGCCAGCTCCCCGCAATGGGGCACTGAAGCTTTCTTT. Encoded protein: CASSPQWGTEAFF.

This chain uses TRBV5-5 with TRBJ1-1, with 11 bases matching TRBD1. The CDR3 contains 17 residues. J gave up 6 bases and V 4 bases, and 14 bases lay outside the gene matches. Germline loops: CDR1 SGHKS, CDR2 YYEKEE (reference sequence). Here the CDR3 reads CASSPERTGGAGAEAFF. CDR3 sequence (DNA): TGTGCCAGCAGCCCCGAGAGGACAGGGGGCGCGGGCGCTGAAGCTTTCTTT.

The V gene is TRBV12-3 or TRBV12-4, the J gene TRBJ1-5, with a weak D call TRBD1 (6 bases). The CDR3 spans 14 residues. Deletions cut 3 bases from V and 9 bases from J, with 15 bases between. The CDR3 DNA reads TGTGCCAGCAGTTTGGCGGGGGGCCTTGGGCCCCAGCATTTT. This gives the protein CASSLAGGLGPQHF.

The gene calls are TRBV14 and TRBJ1-2, with 7 bases matching TRBD1. Unmatched junction bases numbered 7, after V lost 3 bases and J lost 6 bases. The CDR3 loop spans 14 amino acids. Germline values: CDR1 SGHDN, CDR2 FVKESK. CDR3 nucleotides: TGTGCCAGCAGCCACCCAGGGGGGGGTCATGGCTACACCTTC. It translates to CASSHPGGGHGYTF.

This chain connects TRBV6-5 to TRBJ2-3; 8 bases fit TRBD2. V lost 6 bases, J lost 14 bases, and 10 bases stayed unmatched. The CDR3 consists of 12 residues. The germline CDR1 and CDR2 sequences are MNHEY and SVGAGI. In nucleotides, the CDR3 is TGTGCCAGCAGGACCGGGACTAGAGTATGGTATTTT. Translating gives CASRTGTRVWYF.

This clonotype was picked up many times. The V gene is TRBV7-2, the J gene TRBJ2-5; no clear D. The length of the CDR3 is 14 residues. Germline CDR1 SGHTA, CDR2 FQGNSA. Trimming took off 6 bases at V and 0 bases at J, with 11 bases between the two ends. In DNA form, the CDR3 reads TGTGCCAGCAGTCTGAAGACGTACCAAGAGACCCAGTACTTC. Its protein is CASSLKTYQETQYF.

This clonotype has a handful of counts. V and J are TRBV7-9 and TRBJ1-2, with D unclear. Trimming removed 0 bases from V and 6 bases from J, with 11 bases in between. The CDR3 is 14 residues long. Germline V gene sequence: CDR1 SEHNR, CDR2 FQNEAQ (reference sequence). The CDR3 DNA is TGTGCCAGCAGCTTAGCCGGTTTTTCGGATGGCTACACCTTC. It yields the protein CASSLAGFSDGYTF. The full variable domain, completed using reference TRBV7-9 and TRBJ1-2, is DTGVSQNPRHKITKRGQNVTFRCDPISEHNRLYWYRQTLGQGPEFLTYFQNEAQLEKSRLLSDRFSAERPKGSFSTLEIQRTEQGDSAMYLCASSLAGFSDGYTFGSGTRLTVV.

CDR3 protein: CASRDKGASYEQYF. CDR3 nucleotide sequence: TGTGCCAGTAGAGACAAGGGGGCTTCCTACGAGCAGTACTTC. This chain links TRBV2 with TRBJ2-7; TRBD1 agrees at 7 bases. CDR3 length: 14 amino acids. Germline-derived CDR1 and CDR2 are SNHLY and FYNNEI. V lost 9 bases, J lost 1 base, and 9 bases stayed unmatched.

The chain has TRBV7-2 and TRBJ2-2, with D perhaps TRBD1 (6 bases). The CDR3 runs 15 residues. V shed 4 bases and J shed 1 base, with 10 bases lying between them. In germline, CDR1 is SGHTA, CDR2 FQGNSA. The CDR3 nucleotides are TGTGCCAGCAGCTCCGGGACATTGAACACCGGGGAGCTGTTTTTT. It encodes CASSSGTLNTGELFF.